Below are 17 T cell receptor beta chains sequenced from a single sample in a study of blood T cell repertoires in COVID-19. This table comes from immunoSEQ multiplex PCR, and its TCRdb copy is limited to in-frame clones, with some not included. The repertoire holds about 80,000 clones, with 70% to 90% as singletons. The sequenced material came from peripheral blood. Receptors originate from a woman older than 75 with acute or convalescent COVID-19.

The V gene is TRBV9, the J gene TRBJ1-2; weak D call: TRBD1 (5 bases). Germline values: CDR1 SGDLS, CDR2 YYNGEE. Trimming removed 3 bases from V and 7 bases from J, with 10 bases in between. CDR3 length: 12 residues. The CDR3 here is CASSGVGGGYTF. The CDR3 DNA reads TGTGCCAGCAGCGGTGTGGGGGGTGGCTACACCTTC.

V gene TRBV30 combines with J gene TRBJ2-5; a possible D gene is TRBD2 (5 bases). V was shortened by 1 base and J by 9 bases, with 15 bases between the two germline ends. Germline V gives CDR1 GTSNPN, CDR2 SVGIG (reference sequence). The CDR3 contains 13 residues. CDR3 in amino acids: CAWSARGGLSQYF. The DNA of the CDR3 is TGTGCCTGGAGTGCCCGTGGTGGACTTTCCCAGTACTTC.

V is TRBV5-4 and J is TRBJ1-2, with a tentative D call TRBD1 (5 bases). V was clipped by 7 bases and J by 0 bases, with 19 bases between them. This CDR3 region has 16 residues. CDR1 and CDR2 (germline): SGHNT, YYREEE (reference sequence). This CDR3 is CASCQGLRPANYGYTF. CDR3 DNA sequence: TGTGCCAGCTGTCAGGGTTTAAGACCAGCTAACTATGGCTACACCTTC.

The chain carries TRBV30 and TRBJ1-2; TRBD1 agrees at 8 bases. After removal of 8 bases from V and 2 bases from J, the junction contained 13 bases not matched to a gene. The CDR3 consists of 15 residues. Looked up from germline, CDR1 is GTSNPN and CDR2 is SVGIG (reference sequence). The CDR3 here is CARQTDREYNYGYTF. CDR3 bases: TGTGCCCGACAGACGGACAGGGAGTACAACTATGGCTACACCTTC.

V usage is TRBV25-1 and J usage is TRBJ1-1; the D is unclear. Germline CDR1 is MGHDK and CDR2 is SYGVNS. This CDR3 comprises 15 residues. The ends were cut back, 5 bases at V and 1 base at J, with 14 bases in the middle. The CDR3 sequence: CASSPQRVQNTEAFF. CDR3 nucleotide sequence: TGTGCCAGCAGTCCCCAGCGGGTCCAGAACACTGAAGCTTTCTTT. The entire variable domain, with the rest obtained from reference TRBV25-1 and TRBJ1-1, is as follows: EADIYQTPRYLVIGTGKKITLECSQTMGHDKMYWYQQDPGMELHLIHYSYGVNSTEKGDLSSESTVSRIRTEHFPLTLESARPSHTSQYLCASSPQRVQNTEAFFGQGTRLTVV.

V usage is TRBV5-4 and J usage is TRBJ2-4, with 8 positions matching TRBD2. This CDR3 has 17 residues. The germline CDR1 and CDR2 sequences are SGHNT and YYREEE (reference sequence). J lost 2 bases, V lost 0 bases, and 7 bases had no gene match. CDR3 coding DNA: TGTGCCAGCAGCTTGGGCTTCGGGGGGGCGTCCAAAAACATTCAGTACTTC. Encoded protein: CASSLGFGGASKNIQYF.

V gene TRBV6-2 or TRBV6-3 combines with J gene TRBJ2-3; 10 bases are shared with TRBD1. There are 17 residues in the CDR3. Germline CDR1 reads MNHEY; CDR2 reads SVGEGT. The junction had 12 bases not matched to a gene; V was cut back by 5 bases and J by 4 bases. The CDR3 protein is CASSLPGTGVLADTQYF. CDR3 coding DNA: TGTGCCAGCAGTCTACCCGGGACAGGGGTTTTGGCAGATACGCAGTATTTT.

CDR3 residues: CASSMRQTSLREAFF. The CDR3 coding sequence is TGTGCCAGTAGTATGAGACAGACTTCCCTCCGTGAAGCTTTCTTT. The chain links TRBV19 to TRBJ1-1; D possibly corresponds to TRBD1 (5 bases). CDR1 and CDR2 (germline): LNHDA, SQIVND (reference sequence). The CDR3 has 15 amino acids. Trimming took off 3 bases at V and 7 bases at J, with 18 bases between the two ends.

This rearrangement joins TRBV6-5 to TRBJ1-5, with D perhaps TRBD1 (6 bases). Germline CDR1 reads MNHEY; CDR2 reads SVGAGI. Deletions cut 6 bases from V and 3 bases from J, with 15 bases between. The CDR3 is 15 amino acids. Here the CDR3 reads CASRDPTGYNQPQHF. The CDR3 DNA sequence: TGTGCCAGCAGGGACCCGACAGGCTACAATCAGCCCCAGCATTTT.

The chain joins TRBV6-5 to TRBJ1-2, with 8 bases identical to TRBD1. There are 13 residues in the CDR3. The V segment lost 6 bases and the J segment 8 bases; nucleotides outside the gene matches: 8. The V gene's germline CDR1 is MNHEY and CDR2 SVGAGI. The CDR3 DNA reads TGTGCCAGCAGCCCGACAGGGGTGAACGGCTACACCTTC. It encodes CASSPTGVNGYTF.

V and J are TRBV30 and TRBJ2-7; D perhaps matches TRBD1 (6 bases). V gave up 1 base and J gave up 6 bases, with 13 bases separating them. CDR1 and CDR2 (germline): GTSNPN, SVGIG (reference sequence). The CDR3 is made up of 13 amino acids. The CDR3 sequence: CAWSGHRAGEQYF. The DNA of the CDR3 is TGTGCCTGGAGTGGGCACAGGGCGGGCGAGCAGTACTTC.

This chain links TRBV3-1 (or the pseudogene TRBV3-2) with TRBJ1-3; no reliable D call. CDR1 and CDR2 from the germline V gene are LGHDT and YNNKEL (reference sequence). V lost 1 base and J lost 8, with 9 bases in between. The CDR3 has 13 residues. CDR3 sequence reads: CASSQGEGYTIYF. CDR3 coding DNA: TGTGCCAGCAGCCAAGGGGAGGGCTACACCATATATTTT.

This clone was seen a single time. The rearrangement joins TRBV2 to TRBJ2-6; no reliable D call. V lost 3 bases to trimming and J lost 0 bases, with 3 bases between them. Per germline, CDR1 SNHLY and CDR2 FYNNEI. The CDR3 runs to 14 residues. CDR3 bases: TGTGCCAGCAGTGAGAGCTCTGGGGCCAACGTCCTGACTTTC. This sequence encodes CASSESSGANVLTF.

This clone was counted a few times. The chain employs TRBV4-3 and TRBJ2-1; 7 bases fit TRBD1. Trimming at V came to 7 bases and at J to 9 bases, leaving 12 bases not matched to a gene. This CDR3 is built from 14 residues. Germline V gives CDR1 LGHNA, CDR2 YSLEER. CDR3 DNA sequence: TGCGCCAGCAACAACAGGGGTGAATTTGGTGAGCAGTTCTTC. Its protein product is CASNNRGEFGEQFF.

The V and J genes are TRBV2 and TRBJ2-3; 9 nucleotides match TRBD2. V was clipped by 8 bases and J by 3 bases; unmatched bases: 6. The CDR3 totals 14 residues. Germline CDR1 is SNHLY and CDR2 is FYNNEI. The CDR3, as DNA: TGTGCCAGCCGGTATAGCGGGGGTACAGATACGCAGTATTTT. Protein sequence: CASRYSGGTDTQYF.

This chain joins TRBV3-1 (or the pseudogene TRBV3-2) and TRBJ1-2; the D gene is possibly TRBD1 (5 bases). V was pared by 4 bases and J by 3 bases, with 12 bases between. There are 14 residues in the CDR3. Germline V gene data show CDR1 as LGHDT and CDR2 as YNNKEL (reference sequence). CDR3 DNA: TGTGCCAGCAGCCGACGACAGACTGACTATGGCTACACCTTC. This translates into CASSRRQTDYGYTF.

The chain uses TRBV30 and TRBJ1-1; a possible D gene is TRBD1 (5 bases). V lost 1 base to trimming and J lost 1 base, with 13 bases between them. The CDR3 sequence is 15 residues long. CDR1 is GTSNPN, CDR2 SVGIG, per germline (reference sequence). Here the CDR3 reads CAWSAWGRTNTEAFF. CDR3 sequence (DNA): TGTGCCTGGAGTGCCTGGGGCAGGACGAACACTGAAGCTTTCTTT.